This TCR beta chain was retrieved from a study of cytomegalovirus exposure and HLA in healthy donors (dated by TCRdb to about 2017). Broadly, across the study: An earlier analysis of some 500 of the donors reported roughly 300 Gb of sequence data and roughly 100 million unique TCR beta sequences from 150 million to 200 million T cells. Besides the first cohort of roughly 700 subjects, a separate validation cohort made up of 120 different subjects was used. The number of donors typed differed by locus, with about 629-640 for A, B, C, DRB1 and DQB1, around 560 for DQA1, 600 to 610 for DPA1, and some 440 for DPB1. Because of strong linkage in the cohort, roughly 5 DR-DQ haplotypes were treated as single units for association and clustering. The aim of the study was to test whether cataloging public T cell receptors could identify signatures of past pathogen exposure. Among a few hundred genotyped donors of the cohort, an average of about 240,000 unique TCR beta nucleotide sequences were sequenced per donor, around 18% of them non-productive. Class I and class II HLA loci were covered by the typing at four-digit resolution. To decide whether each TCR beta V gene segment behaved as functional or pseudogenic, an earlier analysis of some 580 of the donors relied on high-throughput TCR beta sequencing. The later analysis used no new phenotypic data to find candidate immune exposures, relying instead on TCR beta sequences and their occurrence across donors. A later analysis re-analyzed previously published TCR beta repertoires from 666 donors and added high-resolution HLA genotyping to study TCR occurrence patterns. Donor age, sex, ethnicity and CMV serostatus were collected together with the repertoire data. Of the 300 to 450 genotyped donors, approximately 81% were placed in the genetic ancestry cluster associated with self-reported Caucasian donors. Every discovery cohort repertoire had been produced on one sequencing platform. A later genetic analysis took genome-wide SNP genotypes for about 65% of the 666 donors and used that subset as a discovery cohort. To predict cytomegalovirus infection status, the study brought together high-throughput TCR immunosequencing, statistical association of individual TCRs with disease status, and machine learning. About 280 gigabases of sequencing data and tens of millions of unique TCR sequences were included in an early release covering around 600 HLA-typed donors. The study profiled the T cell repertoires of about 720 subjects by immunosequencing and related them to cytomegalovirus serostatus.

The cohort comprised 550 to 700 healthy bone marrow donors. All cohort members were sampled while nominally healthy, although unrecorded immune exposures were likely present. The donor tested CMV seronegative, placing the donor among the 350 or so seronegative members of the cohort. Every donor gave a peripheral blood sample, and the peripheral blood mononuclear cells from that sample were used for TCR beta sequencing. Genomic DNA was extracted from the blood cell samples with the Qiagen DNeasy Blood Extraction Kit. This clone showed up just once. The antigen this receptor binds is unknown. Within one base of it there is no much larger clone, and no base qualities were kept. General study outcomes and caveats: Most TCR sequences were seen in very few donors, while some public TCRs were found in many individuals. The study gave a list of around 170 TCR beta chains associated with cytomegalovirus. Over 15 rarely observed V segments, including chromosome 9 orphons, were excluded from the earlier analysis of several hundred of the donors because counts were too low. According to a later analysis, parvovirus B19, influenza, CMV and Epstein-Barr virus appeared linked to several top co-occurrence clusters. Cytomegalovirus status was reported to be diagnosed by the classifier with high specificity and sensitivity in both the original and validation cohorts. A few of the identified cytomegalovirus-associated TCR beta chains were confirmed in vitro to be specific for cytomegalovirus antigens. A further reported finding was that TCR beta sequences accurately predicted the HLA-A and HLA-B alleles for most subjects in the first cohort. Compared with equally common non-associated chains, HLA-associated TCR beta chains in a later analysis were more clonally expanded and had lower generation probabilities. Linkage disequilibrium might explain the correlated functional status among segregating V segments, but an unknown experimental factor could not be excluded. CMV serostatus was the only immune exposure information available for the cohort. In a later genetic analysis, a missense DCLRE1C variant was associated with V-gene and J-gene trimming of TCR beta chains, and the association was replicated in an independent cohort. According to a later analysis, TCR association rates differed among HLA loci, with DRB1 alleles showing the most associated TCRs and HLA-C alleles showing the fewest. The authors suggested that the approach could potentially be generalized to other disease states and immunological phenotypes. HLA typing was unavailable for some donors at each locus, so association tests used only the typed subset. Compared with the roughly 700-donor mean, donors in an Asian-associated ancestry cluster had fewer N-insertions in productive TCRs, according to a later genetic analysis. Sequencing depth was assumed to be roughly uniform across donors in the presence/absence analyses, though that assumption may not hold. In this cohort, only TCR beta chains were sequenced, and detectable features were limited by the absence of alpha or paired-chain data. Specific HLA alleles were associated with 15,000 to 20,000 TCR beta sequences at a false discovery rate of 0.05 in a later analysis. Most CMV-associated TCR beta chains appeared to be HLA-restricted in a later analysis, and the HLA associations seemed to be driven largely by CMV exposure. The sequencing pipeline was judged likely to have produced a cluster of highly shared sequence variants as a technical artifact. When HLA alleles, especially DR and DQ, strongly co-occurred, TCR associations were difficult to assign to individual alleles. Because the 87-base-pair reads could not distinguish some IMGT-functional V segments, including TRBV6-2 and TRBV6-3, those segments were excluded. In an earlier analysis of several hundred of the donors, most TCR beta V segments were observed in productive rearrangements about 87% or about 30% of the time, broadly matching IMGT annotations.

The receptor library was made with the immunoSEQ multiplex PCR assay. A mixture of 60 forward primers for TCR Vbeta segments and 13 reverse primers for TCR Jbeta segments was used in the multiplex PCR. The CDR3 region of rearranged TCR beta genes was amplified from genomic DNA with a multiplex PCR assay. On the Illumina HiSeq System, the amplified TCR beta libraries were sequenced as 87-base-pair reads. In the original analysis: Across the roughly 700 repertoires, a later analysis counted roughly 84 million unique TCR beta chains, roughly 11 million of which were shared by at least two donors. Raw reads were error-corrected and collapsed into unique sequences by a nearest-neighbor algorithm in which closely related sequences were merged to remove PCR and sequencing errors. Alignment of CDR3 sequences to IMGT reference sequences was used to assign V, D and J gene segments. For a sequence to be retained, a match of at least six nucleotides was required to both a V gene segment and a J gene segment. A rearrangement counted as productive if the CDR3 had no stop codons and remained in frame with V and J, and every other rearrangement counted as non-productive. Following IMGT convention, CDR3 was defined as the stretch from the second conserved V-encoded cysteine to the conserved J-encoded phenylalanine. In an earlier analysis of approximately 500 of the donors, sequences lacking an unambiguous match to a single V gene segment were excluded. In an earlier analysis of several hundred of the donors, V segments were called functional above 56.7% productive rearrangements and were called segregating when the between-donor standard deviation exceeded 5%. A statistical classification framework was built for diagnosing cytomegalovirus status from the catalog of TCR beta chain sequences. V and J gene assignment, in a later analysis, came from comparing TCR nucleotide sequences with IMGT/GENE-DB human TR gene sequences. The TCRdist pipeline was used in a later analysis to assign CDR3 sequences and most-parsimonious VDJ recombination scenarios. In a later analysis, each TCR beta chain was defined by its CDR3 amino acid sequence together with its V-gene family, and reads lacking a unique V-gene family were excluded. A later analysis removed 450 to 600 highly shared, low-generation-probability nucleotide sequences to deal with suspected cross-contamination and a sequencing artifact. A later analysis calculated a clonal expansion index for each public chain from normalized within-repertoire ranks of inferred template counts. A later analysis computed generation probabilities with a VDJ recombination model fitted to out-of-frame rearrangements, and checked the results against IGoR. Hypergeometric tests were used in a later analysis to score TCR-TCR, TCR-HLA and TCR-CMV co-occurrence, with a repertoire-size bias correction applied to the TCR pairs. False discovery rates were estimated in a later analysis by permuting HLA or CMV assignments 20 times. A later analysis grouped co-occurring TCRs with DBSCAN, adding TCRdist sequence similarity when clustering within HLA-allele-positive subsets. Repertoires with fewer than 30,000 or more than 120,000 public chains were left out of co-occurrence clustering, as were about 5 repertoires with anomalous nucleotide sharing. TCRdb's version of the immuneACCESS table is confined to in-frame rearrangements and falls short of the full clone set. An unresolved V gene accounts for under half of the shortfall where checked; the remainder is of unknown origin. That table furnishes V, J and clone size, whereas the DNA furnished D and trimming. Counted in this sample were fewer than 120,000 clones; 86% of them appeared once. Together, the top ten hold 1.5% to 2% of the sample.

V was cut back by 7 bases and J by 3 bases, leaving a gap of 10 bases between them. CDR3 length: 13 amino acids, cysteine to phenylalanine. CDR3 DNA only is kept here, 39 bases in frame from base 1. As encoded in the germline V gene, CDR1 is MNHNS while CDR2 is SASEGT. The clonotype comes from a man aged 40-50 years in good health and CMV-seronegative. Sequences were obtained from PBMCs. The rearrangement combines TRBV6-1 with TRBJ1-3; TRBD1 is a possible D gene, resting on 6 matching bases. The sequence in DNA is TGTGCCAGCACGGACAGAATTGGAAACACCATATATTTT. It codes for CASTDRIGNTIYF.